One sample yielded the 25 T cell receptor beta chains listed below, sequenced in a study of T cell changes during pregnancy in multiple sclerosis. Clones were sequenced by immunoSEQ multiplex PCR, and TCRdb holds only the in-frame ones, with some missing. The sample lists roughly 45,000 clones, 85% to 90% occurring once. This specimen was peripheral blood, taken in the second trimester of pregnancy. Receptor source: a female donor in good health, enrolled as a control in a pregnancy study.

The chain carries TRBV6-6 and TRBJ1-2; D ambiguous. Germline values: CDR1 MNHNY, CDR2 SVGAGI (reference sequence). Between the trimmed V and J ends, which lost 5 bases and 10 bases, there was a span of 23 bases. CDR3 length: 15 amino acids. The CDR3 DNA is TGTGCCAGCAGTCGAGGGCTACCGGCGATTGAGGACTACACCTTC. Translation gives CASSRGLPAIEDYTF.

This clone was observed a few times. The V and J genes are TRBV30 and TRBJ1-1; possible D gene TRBD1, 5 bases. Germline V gene data show CDR1 as GTSNPN and CDR2 as SVGIG (reference sequence). V was trimmed by 8 bases and J by 6 bases, leaving 16 bases between them. The CDR3 is made up of 12 amino acids. The DNA for the CDR3 is TGTGCCGGAGGGACTTCTACTGCTGAAGCTTTCTTT. This codes for CAGGTSTAEAFF.

The rearrangement uses TRBV5-1 and TRBJ2-5, with TRBD2 identical over 9 bases. The CDR3 contains 16 residues. CDR1 and CDR2 (germline): SGHRS, YFSETQ. Trimming cost V 6 bases and J 5 bases; bases outside gene matches: 14. Here the CDR3 DNA reads TGCGCCAGCAACGGGGCTAGCGGGGCCCCCGGGGAGACCCAGTACTTC. Translated, it gives CASNGASGAPGETQYF.

The V and J genes are TRBV11-2 and TRBJ2-7, with 11 bases matching TRBD2. CDR1 is SGHAT, CDR2 FQNNGV, per germline. The CDR3 spans 14 residues. J was trimmed by 4 bases and V by 6 bases; bases with no gene match: 5. The CDR3 DNA follows: TGTGCCAGCAGGAGACTAGCGGGACCGTACGAGCAGTACTTC. Residues: CASRRLAGPYEQYF.

The sample holds one count of this clone. J is TRBJ1-2 and V is TRBV5-1; a weak D match, TRBD1 (6 bases). This CDR3 comprises 15 residues. Germline CDR1 reads SGHRS; CDR2 reads YFSETQ. V shed 0 bases and J shed 7 bases, with 16 bases lying between them. The CDR3 DNA sequence: TGCGCCAGCAGCTTGGACGGTTCAGGGGATCCTGGCTACACCTTC. Translated, it gives CASSLDGSGDPGYTF.

The V call is TRBV6-6, the J call TRBJ2-7; weak D call: TRBD1 (6 bases). Germline V CDR1 and CDR2: MNHNY, SVGAGI (reference sequence). The CDR3 is 14 residues long. V was shortened by 2 bases and J by 6 bases, with 14 bases between the two germline ends. This CDR3 reads CASSYTPPGVEQYF. The CDR3 DNA reads as TGTGCCAGCAGTTACACCCCGCCAGGGGTCGAGCAGTACTTC.

This chain links TRBV5-1 with TRBJ2-2, with 14 bases lining up with TRBD2. This CDR3 has 17 residues. Germline values: CDR1 SGHRS, CDR2 YFSETQ. The V segment lost 0 bases and the J segment 6 bases; nucleotides outside the gene matches: 4. In nucleotides, the CDR3 is TGCGCCAGCAGCTTGGTTCGGACTAGCGGGGGGTCCGGGGAGCTGTTTTTT. It codes for CASSLVRTSGGSGELFF.

J is TRBJ1-4 and V is TRBV25-1, with D maybe TRBD1 (5 bases). Germline V gene lookup returns CDR1 MGHDK and CDR2 SYGVNS. The CDR3 contains 15 residues. Trimming removed 1 base at V and 5 bases at J, with 11 bases between. The DNA for the CDR3 is TGTGCCAGCAGTGAATGGGGGGAGGGAAATGAAAAACTGTTTTTT. Protein: CASSEWGEGNEKLFF.

The rearrangement joins TRBV6-6 to TRBJ2-1; D might be TRBD2 (5 bases). Germline assignment: CDR1 MNHNY and CDR2 SVGAGI (reference sequence). Trimming took 0 bases from V and 4 from J, leaving 7 bases between them. The CDR3 loop spans 14 amino acids. CDR3 residues: CASSYSRVYNEQFF. The CDR3 DNA sequence: TGTGCCAGCAGTTACTCGAGGGTATACAATGAGCAGTTCTTC.

This chain joins TRBV9 and TRBJ2-3; tentative D call: TRBD1 (6 bases). Germline V gene lookup returns CDR1 SGDLS and CDR2 YYNGEE. The CDR3 has 14 residues. V was clipped by 0 bases and J by 7 bases, with 12 bases between them. CDR3 region: CASSVDRVTHTQYF. CDR3 coding DNA: TGTGCCAGCAGCGTAGACAGGGTAACTCATACGCAGTATTTT.

The V call is TRBV9, the J call TRBJ1-5; D gene ambiguous. Trimming took off 0 bases at V and 6 bases at J, with 10 bases between the two ends. Germline V gene data show CDR1 as SGDLS and CDR2 as YYNGEE. The CDR3 contains 14 residues. The CDR3 loop is CASSVESTGQPQHF. CDR3 nucleotides: TGTGCCAGCAGCGTAGAGAGTACCGGTCAGCCCCAGCATTTT. Based on the CDR3 plus reference TRBV9 and TRBJ1-5, the full variable domain is DSGVTQTPKHLITATGQRVTLRCSPRSGDLSVYWYQQSLDQGLQFLIQYYNGEERAKGNILERFSAQQFPDLHSELNLSSLELGDSALYFCASSVESTGQPQHFGDGTRLSIL.

The V gene is TRBV29-1, the J gene TRBJ2-7; a possible D gene is TRBD1 (5 bases). V lost 4 bases to trimming and J lost 0 bases, with 16 bases between them. The germline V gene has CDR1 SQVTM and CDR2 ANQGSEA. This CDR3 is built from 15 residues. The CDR3 nucleotides are TGCAGCGTTGGTCAGGGCCCCTACCCCTCCTACGAGCAGTACTTC. Its translation: CSVGQGPYPSYEQYF.

The rearrangement joins TRBV5-1 to TRBJ1-4; TRBD1 aligns across 7 bases. The V and J ends lost 4 bases and 8 bases, in that order; junction bases with no gene match: 8. The CDR3 sequence is 14 residues long. CDR1 and CDR2 (germline): SGHRS, YFSETQ. The CDR3, as DNA: TGCGCCAGCAGCCCGCAGGGGGTCGTAGAAAAACTGTTTTTT. The encoded protein is CASSPQGVVEKLFF.

The chain carries TRBV6-6 and TRBJ1-2; D might be TRBD1 (6 bases). The germline V gene encodes CDR1 MNHNY and CDR2 SVGAGI (reference sequence). Trimming pared 6 bases from V and 5 bases from J, leaving 13 bases between. This CDR3 contains 13 residues. The CDR3 region has the DNA TGTGCCAGCAGCGAAGATACAGGGTATGGCTACACCTTC. Its protein product is CASSEDTGYGYTF.

The J gene is TRBJ1-2, the V gene TRBV6-5; maybe TRBD1 (6 bases). Deletions cut 7 bases from V and 4 bases from J, with 16 bases between. The germline V gene has CDR1 MNHEY and CDR2 SVGAGI. The CDR3 consists of 14 residues. The CDR3 loop is CASTPGSDSYGYTF. The DNA for the CDR3 is TGTGCCAGCACACCTGGATCGGACAGCTATGGCTACACCTTC.

The chain links TRBV27 to TRBJ1-4; perhaps TRBD1 as D (5 bases). The V end lost 7 bases, the J end lost 5 bases, and 17 bases lay between the germline ends. Germline values: CDR1 MNHEY, CDR2 SMNVEV (reference sequence). CDR3 size: 15 residues. CDR3 region: CASMPMGRSNEKLFF. CDR3 coding DNA: TGTGCCAGCATGCCGATGGGGCGAAGCAATGAAAAACTGTTTTTT. Combining the CDR3 with reference TRBV27 and TRBJ1-4 gives the whole variable domain EAQVTQNPRYLITVTGKKLTVTCSQNMNHEYMSWYRQDPGLGLRQIYYSMNVEVTDKGDVPEGYKVSRKEKRNFPLILESPSPNQTSLYFCASMPMGRSNEKLFFGSGTQLSVL.

This rearrangement joins TRBV5-6 to TRBJ2-3; TRBD2 aligns across 7 bases. V lost 0 bases and J lost 2; bases outside the gene matches: 12. The CDR3 consists of 18 residues. From germline, CDR1 is SGHDT and CDR2 YYEEEE. CDR3: CASSLVASGGGFTDTQYF. CDR3 DNA: TGTGCCAGCAGCTTGGTGGCTAGCGGTGGAGGTTTCACAGATACGCAGTATTTT.

The chain employs TRBV5-1 and TRBJ2-2; perhaps TRBD1 as D (5 bases). The CDR3 has 13 amino acids. The germline V gene encodes CDR1 SGHRS and CDR2 YFSETQ. Trimming shortened V by 0 bases and J by 7 bases, and 7 bases separated the two germline ends. The CDR3: CASSLEGNGELFF. The CDR3 nucleotides are TGCGCCAGCAGCTTGGAGGGGAACGGGGAGCTGTTTTTT.

The rearrangement links TRBV30 to TRBJ2-1; D is possibly TRBD1 (6 bases). V lost 4 bases to trimming and J lost 8 bases, with 12 bases between them. The CDR3 has 12 residues. Germline V gene sequence: CDR1 GTSNPN, CDR2 SVGIG (reference sequence). CDR3 in DNA: TGTGCCTGGATCCAGGGGACCGATGAGCAGTTCTTC. Amino acids: CAWIQGTDEQFF. The full variable domain, in which reference TRBV30 and TRBJ2-1 provide the parts outside the CDR3, is SQTIHQWPATLVQPVGSPLSLECTVEGTSNPNLYWYRQAAGRGLQLLFYSVGIGQISSEVPQNLSASRPQDRQFILSSKKLLLSDSGFYLCAWIQGTDEQFFGPGTRLTVL.

This chain joins TRBV5-6 and TRBJ2-6; D not resolved. V lost 6 bases and J lost 0, with 10 bases in between. The germline CDR1 and CDR2 sequences are SGHDT and YYEEEE. The length of the CDR3 is 15 residues. The CDR3 here is CASNTFISGANVLTF. The CDR3, as DNA: TGTGCCAGCAACACGTTTATCTCTGGGGCCAACGTCCTGACTTTC.

The genes are TRBV19 and TRBJ2-1, with TRBD1 matching 7 bases. The CDR3 extends over 16 amino acids. J gave up 4 bases and V 9 bases, and 15 bases lay outside the gene matches. CDR1 is LNHDA, CDR2 SQIVND, per germline (reference sequence). The DNA of the CDR3 is TGTGCCAGCGCCGGGACAGCCACAGCAAGGTACAATGAGCAGTTCTTC. Residues: CASAGTATARYNEQFF.

This sequence joins TRBV6-1 and TRBJ1-1; D is unclear. Trimming shortened V by 7 bases and J by 1 base, and 10 bases separated the two germline ends. Germline CDR1 MNHNS, CDR2 SASEGT. The CDR3 totals 13 residues. Written as DNA, the CDR3 is TGTGCCAGCACCTACGGGGAGAACACTGAAGCTTTCTTT. This gives the protein CASTYGENTEAFF.

The chain couples TRBV7-2 to TRBJ2-5; D gene unclear. Trimming pared 4 bases from V and 5 bases from J, leaving 8 bases between. This CDR3 is built from 12 residues. Germline CDR1 reads SGHTA; CDR2 reads FQGNSA. In nucleotides, the CDR3 is TGTGCCAGCAGCTCGCACAGCGAGACCCAGTACTTC. It specifies CASSSHSETQYF. Based on the CDR3 plus reference TRBV7-2 and TRBJ2-5, the full variable domain is GAGVSQSPSNKVTEKGKDVELRCDPISGHTALYWYRQSLGQGLEFLIYFQGNSAPDKSGLPSDRFSAERTGGSVSTLTIQRTQQEDSAVYLCASSSHSETQYFGPGTRLLVL.

About this clone: Within the sample, other DNA sequences also encode this same CDR3. The chain joins TRBV5-1 to TRBJ1-2, with 12 bases aligning to TRBD1. CDR3 size: 17 residues. Germline CDR1 and CDR2: SGHRS and YFSETQ. V shed 6 bases, J shed 2 bases, and the junction held 11 bases outside the gene matches. The CDR3 loop is CASTFGTGGRSNYGYTF. CDR3 sequence (DNA): TGCGCCAGCACCTTCGGGACAGGGGGCCGTTCGAACTATGGCTACACCTTC.

The genes are TRBV7-9 and TRBJ2-3, with 15 bases identical to TRBD2. The J segment lost 0 bases and the V segment lost 5 bases, leaving 9 bases of the junction unmatched. From germline, CDR1 is SEHNR and CDR2 FQNEAQ (reference sequence). The CDR3 is 19 amino acids. DNA for the CDR3: TGTGCCAGCAGCCCGGGGGCGGGACTAGCGGGGGGCAGCACAGATACGCAGTATTTT. Its protein product is CASSPGAGLAGGSTDTQYF.